The 5 T cell receptor beta chains presented below share a single source sample, sequenced in a study of T cells in Graves' hyperthyroidism and ophthalmopathy. There were TCR beta CDR3 regions amplified from RNA transcripts. During a first-round RT-PCR of the TCR CDR3, the HTBI primer set was used. TCRdb reanalysed the multiplex PCR reads using MiXCR and keeps one entry per CDR3 protein. Of hundreds of thousands of distinct CDR3 sequences listed, 22% are singletons. Sequencing used blood. The source is a woman in her sixties or seventies with Graves' ophthalmopathy.

This clonotype appeared many times. The V call is TRBV28, the J call TRBJ1-2; D ambiguous. The germline CDR1 and CDR2 sequences are MDHEN and SYDVKM. The CDR3 is 15 amino acids. Trimming shortened V by 5 bases and J by 7 bases, and 20 bases separated the two germline ends. CDR3 residues: CASSLPTGGGFGYTF. The CDR3 DNA reads TGTGCCAGCAGTCTCCCCACGGGTGGCGGTTTTGGCTACACCTTC.

This clonotype was detected ten times or more. This CDR3 reads CAISESRLGSAYEQYF. The CDR3 DNA sequence: TGTGCCATCAGTGAGTCTCGTTTGGGCTCAGCCTACGAGCAGTACTTC. The J gene is TRBJ2-7, the V gene TRBV10-3; no firm D call. The V and J ends lost 0 bases and 2 bases respectively, with 14 bases between them. Germline lookup yields CDR1 ENHRY and CDR2 SYGVKD. The CDR3 spans 16 residues.

The table lists this clonotype with many counts. The chain links TRBV28 to TRBJ1-5; D is perhaps TRBD1 (5 bases). The ends were cut back, 5 bases at V and 2 bases at J, with 13 bases in the middle. This CDR3 has 15 residues. Germline CDR1 is MDHEN and CDR2 is SYDVKM. The CDR3 loop reads CASSPRGRGNQPQHF. The CDR3 region has the DNA TGTGCCAGCAGTCCTCGCGGCAGGGGCAATCAGCCCCAGCATTTT.

In its sample, this clonotype was seen a few times. The V gene is TRBV6-5, the J gene TRBJ1-2; 7 bases are shared with TRBD1. This CDR3 is 14 amino acids long. The germline V gene has CDR1 MNHEY and CDR2 SVGAGI. Trimming cost V 2 bases and J 7 bases; bases outside gene matches: 7. The CDR3 loop reads CASSYLDRVSGYTF. The CDR3 nucleotides read TGTGCCAGCAGTTACCTTGACAGGGTTTCTGGCTACACCTTC.

The chain combines TRBV20-1 with TRBJ2-7; 7 bases agree with TRBD2. Looked up from germline, CDR1 is DFQATT and CDR2 is SNEGSKA (reference sequence). V was pared by 0 bases and J by 0 bases, with 5 bases of the junction left unmatched. The CDR3 contains 15 residues. Written as DNA, the CDR3 is TGCAGTGCTAGAGATCTGGGCGGGGGCTCCTACGAGCAGTACTTC. It codes for CSARDLGGGSYEQYF.